The clone carrying this T cell receptor beta chain was detected once. These data originate in a study of blood T cell repertoires in COVID-19. Overall study: Italy, Spain and the United States were the sources of the convalescent and acute COVID-19 samples. In each case, the material was cDNA or gDNA derived from T cells, B-cell-depleted T cells, or PBMCs.

Germline V lookup: CDR1 PRHDT, CDR2 FYEKMQ (reference sequence). There are 15 residues in the CDR3. V shed 5 bases, J shed 1 base, and the junction held 7 bases outside the gene matches. Authors' methods: Amplification of reference gene primers was used by the study to estimate nucleated cell counts. Measured with immunoSEQ multiplex PCR; TCRdb has only the in-frame clones, and not every one. The D gene and trimming were derived from the DNA, and the V and J assignments and clone size from that table. Of 150,000 to 200,000 clones in the sample, about 72% were seen once. This rearrangement joins TRBV13 to TRBJ1-1; 7 nucleotides align to TRBD1. This sequence originates from a woman aged 50 to 60 who had recovered from COVID-19. Material: PBMCs or T cells enriched from blood (not recorded which). CDR3 DNA sequence: TGTGCCAGCAGCCTTACGGGACAGTGGAACACTGAAGCTTTCTTT. It translates to CASSLTGQWNTEAFF. Complete variable domain (other parts from reference TRBV13 and TRBJ1-1): AAGVIQSPRHLIKEKRETATLKCYPIPRHDTVYWYQQGPGQDPQFLISFYEKMQSDKGSIPDRFSAQQFSDYHSELNMSSLELGDSALYFCASSLTGQWNTEAFFGQGTRLTVV.